The 10 T cell receptor beta chains below were found in one sample sequenced in a study of blood T cell repertoires in COVID-19. Assay: immunoSEQ multiplex PCR; the TCRdb copy retains only in-frame clones and omits some. The table records 380,000 or so clones, roughly 86% of them present only once. Sequencing used peripheral blood. The receptors shown here come from a human donor with acute or convalescent COVID-19. The donor label of this sample is uncertain.

The chain couples TRBV11-2 to TRBJ2-5; the D gene is possibly TRBD2 (5 bases). Germline CDR1 reads SGHAT; CDR2 reads FQNNGV. V lost 5 bases and J lost 4, with 11 bases in between. This CDR3 region has 13 residues. The CDR3 reads CASSRGLSETQYF. The CDR3 bases are TGTGCCAGCAGCAGAGGACTGTCAGAGACCCAGTACTTC.

V and J are TRBV6-6 and TRBJ1-1; no firm D call. V shed 7 bases and J shed 1 base, with 10 bases lying between them. The CDR3 length is 13 residues. Germline CDR1 and CDR2: MNHNY and SVGAGI (reference sequence). The CDR3 DNA reads TGTGCCAGCAACAGAGCGGGGAACACTGAAGCTTTCTTT. Translation: CASNRAGNTEAFF.

The chain carries TRBV19 and TRBJ1-6, with 7 bases identical to TRBD1. The CDR3 runs to 19 residues. The V gene end was trimmed by 7 bases and the J gene end by 0 bases; junction bases not matched to a gene: 15. Germline V gene lookup returns CDR1 LNHDA and CDR2 SQIVND (reference sequence). The CDR3 nucleotides are TGTGCCAGTACTAACCCCCGACAGGGACGGCGCTCCTATAATTCACCCCTCCACTTT. It translates to CASTNPRQGRRSYNSPLHF.

This clone was counted only a few times. The chain uses TRBV5-5 and TRBJ2-2, with a weak D call TRBD1 (5 bases). In germline, CDR1 is SGHKS, CDR2 YYEKEE (reference sequence). This CDR3 contains 17 residues. With 1 base removed from V and 4 bases from J, the gap between germline ends came to 17 bases. This CDR3 is CASSLSVGRAGTGELFF. The CDR3 DNA reads TGTGCCAGCAGCTTGAGCGTGGGCAGGGCTGGCACCGGGGAGCTGTTTTTT.

The CDR3 nucleotides are TGTGCCAGCAGCTTAGGGATGACAGCCCTTGGGGACACCATATATTTT. Amino acids: CASSLGMTALGDTIYF. This sequence joins TRBV7-9 and TRBJ1-3, with a tentative D call TRBD1 (5 bases). The germline CDR1 and CDR2 sequences are SEHNR and FQNEAQ (reference sequence). With 1 base removed from V and 8 bases from J, the gap between germline ends came to 18 bases. This CDR3 region has 16 residues.

This chain joins TRBV2 and TRBJ2-6, with D unclear. Germline V lookup: CDR1 SNHLY, CDR2 FYNNEI. V lost 2 bases to trimming and J lost 0 bases, with 8 bases between them. This CDR3 has 16 residues. The CDR3 DNA reads as TGTGCCAGCAGTGAACAACTGAGCTCTGGGGCCAACGTCCTGACTTTC. This codes for CASSEQLSSGANVLTF.

V gene TRBV28 combines with J gene TRBJ1-6, with a tentative D call TRBD1 (6 bases). Germline CDR1 reads MDHEN; CDR2 reads SYDVKM. This CDR3 region has 13 residues. The V end was cut by 6 bases, the J end by 12 bases, with 15 bases between. The CDR3 bases are TGTGCCAGCAGCAGTGGACAGATTAGACCCCTCCACTTT. Translation: CASSSGQIRPLHF.

The chain recombines TRBV7-9 with TRBJ1-1; D is uncertain. This CDR3 has 14 amino acids. Trimming cost V 3 bases and J 1 base, with 9 bases left between them. Looked up from germline, CDR1 is SEHNR and CDR2 is FQNEAQ (reference sequence). The DNA of the CDR3 is TGTGCCAGCAGCTTGCCAACCGGGAACACTGAAGCTTTCTTT. As protein: CASSLPTGNTEAFF.

The rearrangement joins TRBV30 to TRBJ1-6; no definite D call. Deletions cut 1 base from V and 5 bases from J, with 6 bases between. This CDR3 comprises 13 residues. Per germline, CDR1 GTSNPN and CDR2 SVGIG (reference sequence). This chain's CDR3 is CAWSAVHNSPLHF. The CDR3 DNA reads as TGTGCCTGGAGTGCGGTCCATAATTCACCCCTCCACTTT.

On this clone itself: Relative to the germline gene, one junction end is altered; a read error may explain this. V and J are TRBV28 and TRBJ1-1; TRBD1 matches 9 bases. The CDR3 length is 12 residues. CDR1 and CDR2 from the germline V gene are MDHEN and SYDVKM. As DNA, the CDR3 is TGTGCCAGCAGCACCAGACAGGGGGGTCATAGCTTT. This gives the protein CASSTRQGGHSF.